This T cell receptor beta chain was obtained from a study of graft-versus-host responses after intestinal transplantation. Study at large: Those transplanted obtained multivisceral, liver-intestinal, or isolated intestinal grafts. Induction with anti-thymocyte globulin, then tacrolimus and steroids for approximately three years, was given to all recipients. Whole-study results and caveats: High graft-versus-host to host-versus-graft clonal ratios were seen in allografts of patients with graft-donor T cell macrochimerism. GvH clonotypes were identified within recipient marrow, with a subset emerging first in ileum or blood.

Points on this clone: What it binds is unknown.

Data came from immunoSEQ multiplex PCR; TCRdb stores just in-frame clones and leaves some out. Found here are 100,000 to 110,000 clones, about 90% of them singletons; the top ten hold around 1%. The V gene's germline CDR1 is MNHEY and CDR2 SMNVEV (reference sequence). The CDR3 consists of 13 residues. Trimming removed 2 bases at V and 3 bases at J, with 7 bases between. Here the sequenced sample was unstimulated CD4+ T cells sorted from spleen or lymph node cells, taken before transplant. This TCR was sampled from a human donor who was the organ donor for an intestinal transplant. V usage is TRBV27 and J usage is TRBJ1-1, with no clear D. The CDR3 DNA is TGTGCCAGCAGTTTACAGGACTACACTGAAGCTTTCTTT. As protein: CASSLQDYTEAFF.